This TCR beta chain was sequenced in a study of somatic mutations in cytotoxic T cells in rheumatoid arthritis. Findings and limits, study-wide: The study found that the largest CD8+ clone exceeded 20% of CD8+ cells in about an eighth of the roughly 65 patients. Rheumatoid arthritis patients showed slight TRBV07 underrepresentation, and this was not adjusted for multiple comparisons. Any difference in CD8+ T-cell clonality between patients who had rheumatoid arthritis and healthy controls who were age-matched was not statistically significant.

The germline V gene has CDR1 MDHEN and CDR2 SYDVKM. The CDR3 is 16 residues long. J lost 2 bases, V lost 6 bases, and 5 bases had no gene match. Note on this clone: Its matching antigen is unknown.

Repertoires were generated with immunoSEQ multiplex PCR, while TCRdb's copy carries only in-frame clones and drops some. The table lists approximately 13,000 clones, 65% to 75% of them singletons. The clonotype was recovered from a man between 65 and 80 years old in good health. This chain links TRBV28 with TRBJ2-3; 13 positions match TRBD2. The material sequenced was CD8+ T cells sorted from blood. This CDR3 is CASSRTSGGITDTQYF. The DNA for the CDR3 is TGTGCCAGCAGCCGGACTAGCGGGGGTATCACAGATACGCAGTATTTT.